One sample yielded the 10 T cell receptor beta chains listed below, sequenced in a study of cytomegalovirus exposure and HLA in healthy donors. PCR was performed using 60 Vbeta and 13 Jbeta primers. Repertoires were generated with immunoSEQ multiplex PCR, while TCRdb's copy carries only in-frame clones and drops some. The top ten clones hold over 6.5% of a sample with fewer than 150,000 clones, roughly 75% of them seen once. The specimen sequenced was PBMCs. Receptors were obtained from a man aged 35 to 55 in good health and CMV-seropositive.

This clone was counted only a few times. The chain employs TRBV19 and TRBJ1-2; 9 nucleotides line up with TRBD1. Germline assignment: CDR1 LNHDA and CDR2 SQIVND (reference sequence). Trimming removed 6 bases from V and 6 bases from J; junction bases left unmatched: 5. CDR3 length equals 13 residues. The CDR3 DNA is TGTGCCAGTAGACAGGGGGCCGGAAATGGCTACACCTTC. It codes for CASRQGAGNGYTF.

The genes are TRBV6-5 and TRBJ1-5, with a possible D match to TRBD1 (6 bases). Germline V gene sequence: CDR1 MNHEY, CDR2 SVGAGI. CDR3 length: 14 residues. Trimming stripped 8 bases from V and 4 bases from J, with 15 bases between. The CDR3: CASQLNQGNQPQHF. The CDR3 bases are TGTGCCAGCCAACTCAACCAGGGGAATCAGCCCCAGCATTTT.

This chain links TRBV7-9 with TRBJ1-1, with 8 bases lining up with TRBD1. CDR1 and CDR2 from the germline V gene are SEHNR and FQNEAQ (reference sequence). Trimming at V came to 4 bases and at J to 10 bases, leaving 8 bases not matched to a gene. The CDR3 extends over 13 amino acids. The CDR3 spells CASSSGLGQGAFF. DNA for the CDR3: TGTGCCAGCAGCTCAGGACTCGGACAGGGAGCTTTCTTT.

The CDR3 is CASSYHYEQYF. The CDR3 coding sequence is TGTGCCAGCAGCTACCATTACGAGCAGTACTTC. J is TRBJ2-7 and V is TRBV6-6; D uncertain. Per the germline V gene, CDR1 is MNHNY and CDR2 is SVGAGI (reference sequence). The CDR3 runs 11 residues. V was trimmed by 6 bases and J by 4 bases, leaving 7 bases between them.

The chain links TRBV29-1 to TRBJ2-2; the match to TRBD1 covers 11 bases. The V segment lost 5 bases and the J segment 5 bases; nucleotides outside the gene matches: 7. CDR3 size: 15 residues. Germline V gene lookup returns CDR1 SQVTM and CDR2 ANQGSEA. The CDR3 here is CSVLPGQGGTGELFF. DNA of the CDR3: TGCAGCGTTTTACCGGGACAGGGGGGTACCGGGGAGCTGTTTTTT.

V and J are TRBV7-9 and TRBJ1-5; TRBD1 agrees at 10 bases. This CDR3 has 17 residues. Germline V gives CDR1 SEHNR, CDR2 FQNEAQ (reference sequence). The junction had 6 bases not matched to a gene; V was cut back by 3 bases and J by 1 base. CDR3 nucleotides: TGTGCCAGCAGCTTGGGGGGGACAGGGGTGAGCAATCAGCCCCAGCATTTT. Amino acid sequence: CASSLGGTGVSNQPQHF.

The chain combines TRBV5-4 with TRBJ2-5, with TRBD2 matching 9 bases. CDR1 is SGHNT and CDR2 is YYREEE in the germline V gene (reference sequence). CDR3 size: 15 residues. Trimming at V came to 4 bases and at J to 0 bases, leaving 4 bases not matched to a gene. In nucleotides, the CDR3 is TGTGCCAGCAGCCCCCTAGCGGGGAACCAAGAGACCCAGTACTTC. Translated: CASSPLAGNQETQYF.

The chain joins TRBV27 to TRBJ2-5, with 10 bases fitting TRBD1. CDR3 length: 11 residues. V shed 4 bases, J shed 12 bases, and the junction held 2 bases outside the gene matches. Germline CDR1 is MNHEY and CDR2 is SMNVEV (reference sequence). The CDR3 bases are TGTGCCAGCAGTTCGACAGGGGGCGAGTACTTC. Translating it yields CASSSTGGEYF.

The V and J genes are TRBV7-9 and TRBJ1-5, with 8 positions matching TRBD1. The CDR3 loop spans 15 amino acids. With 6 bases clipped from V and 0 bases from J, the junction kept 4 bases outside the gene matches. CDR1 and CDR2 from the germline V gene are SEHNR and FQNEAQ (reference sequence). The CDR3 loop reads CASSLGQGSNQPQHF. The CDR3 nucleotides are TGTGCCAGCAGTCTTGGACAGGGTAGCAATCAGCCCCAGCATTTT.

The sample holds one count of this clone. The chain is built from TRBV2 and TRBJ1-2; TRBD1 is a possible D gene (5 bases). The V and J ends lost 4 bases and 4 bases respectively, with 13 bases between them. This CDR3 is 14 amino acids long. CDR1 is SNHLY and CDR2 is FYNNEI in the germline V gene. CDR3 in DNA: TGTGCCAGCAGTGTGGTCAGGGAAGCCTATGGCTACACCTTC. Its translation is CASSVVREAYGYTF.